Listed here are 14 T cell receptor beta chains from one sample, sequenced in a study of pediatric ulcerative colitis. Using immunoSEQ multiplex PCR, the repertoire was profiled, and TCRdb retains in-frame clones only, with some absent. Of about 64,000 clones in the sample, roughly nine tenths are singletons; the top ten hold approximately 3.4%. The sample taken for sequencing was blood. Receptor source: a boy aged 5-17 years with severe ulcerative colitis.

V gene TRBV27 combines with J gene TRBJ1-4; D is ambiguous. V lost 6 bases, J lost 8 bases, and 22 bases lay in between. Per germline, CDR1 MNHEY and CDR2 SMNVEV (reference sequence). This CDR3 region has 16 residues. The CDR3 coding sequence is TGTGCCAGCAGAATTAACTCGGACGCCCGCGGAGAAAAACTGTTTTTT. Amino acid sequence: CASRINSDARGEKLFF.

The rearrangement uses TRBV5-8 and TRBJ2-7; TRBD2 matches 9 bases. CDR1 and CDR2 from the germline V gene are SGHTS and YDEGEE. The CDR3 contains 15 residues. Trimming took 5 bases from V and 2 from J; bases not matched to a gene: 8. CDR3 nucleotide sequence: TGTGCCAGCAGTAAAGGGGCGGGAGGGACCTACGAGCAGTACTTC. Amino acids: CASSKGAGGTYEQYF.

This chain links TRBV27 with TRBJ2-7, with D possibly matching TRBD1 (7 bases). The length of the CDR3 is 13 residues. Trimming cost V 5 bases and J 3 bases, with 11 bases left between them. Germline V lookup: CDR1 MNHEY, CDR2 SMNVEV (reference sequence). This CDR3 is CASSAGQIYEQYF. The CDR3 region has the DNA TGTGCCAGCAGTGCGGGACAGATCTACGAGCAGTACTTC.

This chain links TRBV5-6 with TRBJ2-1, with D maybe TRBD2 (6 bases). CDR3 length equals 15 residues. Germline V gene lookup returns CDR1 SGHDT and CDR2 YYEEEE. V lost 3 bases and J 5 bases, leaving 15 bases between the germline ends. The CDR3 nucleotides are TGTGCCAGCAGCTGGGGGGAGTTAGAGGACAATGAGCAGTTCTTC. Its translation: CASSWGELEDNEQFF.

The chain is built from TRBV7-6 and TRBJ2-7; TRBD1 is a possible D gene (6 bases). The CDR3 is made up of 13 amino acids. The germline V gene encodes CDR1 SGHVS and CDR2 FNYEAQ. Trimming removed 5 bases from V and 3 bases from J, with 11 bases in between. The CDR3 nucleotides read TGTGCCAGCAGCCGACAGGCGGGCTACGAGCAGTACTTC. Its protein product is CASSRQAGYEQYF.

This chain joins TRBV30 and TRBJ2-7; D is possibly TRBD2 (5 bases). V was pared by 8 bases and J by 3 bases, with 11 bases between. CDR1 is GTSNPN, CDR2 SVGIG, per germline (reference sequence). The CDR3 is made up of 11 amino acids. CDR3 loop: CARDWGYEQYF. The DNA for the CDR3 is TGTGCCCGGGATTGGGGCTACGAGCAGTACTTC.

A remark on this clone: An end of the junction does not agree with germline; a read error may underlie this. CDR3 nucleotides: TGTGCTAGCAGCTTAGAAGCGAACACCGGGGAGCTGTTTTTT. It codes for CASSLEANTGELFF. The chain couples TRBV7-7 to TRBJ2-2; D is unclear. CDR3 length: 14 residues. From germline, CDR1 is SSHAT and CDR2 FNYEAQ (reference sequence).

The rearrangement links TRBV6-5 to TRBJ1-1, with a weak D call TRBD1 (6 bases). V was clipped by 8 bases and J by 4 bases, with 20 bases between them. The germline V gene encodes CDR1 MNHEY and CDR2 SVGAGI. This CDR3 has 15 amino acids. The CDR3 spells CASLRLGGTSTEAFF. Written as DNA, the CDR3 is TGTGCCAGCCTTCGGTTGGGGGGCACGAGCACTGAAGCTTTCTTT.

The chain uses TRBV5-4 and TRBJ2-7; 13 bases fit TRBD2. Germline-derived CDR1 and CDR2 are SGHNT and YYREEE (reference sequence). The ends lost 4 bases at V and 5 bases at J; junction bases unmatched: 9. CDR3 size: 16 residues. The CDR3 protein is CASSDRTSGSFNEQYF. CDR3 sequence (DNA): TGTGCCAGCAGCGACCGGACTAGCGGGAGTTTCAACGAGCAGTACTTC.

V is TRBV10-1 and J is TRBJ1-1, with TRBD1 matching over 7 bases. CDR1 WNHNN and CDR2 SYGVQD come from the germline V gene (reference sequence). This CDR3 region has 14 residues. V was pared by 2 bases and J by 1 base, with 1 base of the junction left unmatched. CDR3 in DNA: TGCGCCAGCAGTGAGCACAGGGGGAACACTGAAGCTTTCTTT. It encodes CASSEHRGNTEAFF.

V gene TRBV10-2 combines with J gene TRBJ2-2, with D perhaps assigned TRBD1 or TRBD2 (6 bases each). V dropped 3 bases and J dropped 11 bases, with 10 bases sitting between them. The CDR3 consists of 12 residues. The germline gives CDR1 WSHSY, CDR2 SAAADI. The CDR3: CASSEGGPELFF. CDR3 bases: TGCGCCAGCAGTGAAGGGGGGCCAGAGCTGTTTTTT.

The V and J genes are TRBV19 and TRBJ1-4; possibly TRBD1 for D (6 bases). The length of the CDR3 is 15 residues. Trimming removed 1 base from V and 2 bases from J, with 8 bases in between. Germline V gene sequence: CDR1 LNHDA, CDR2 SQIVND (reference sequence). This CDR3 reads CASSIGGGTNEKLFF. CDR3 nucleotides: TGTGCCAGTAGTATAGGCGGGGGCACTAATGAAAAACTGTTTTTT.

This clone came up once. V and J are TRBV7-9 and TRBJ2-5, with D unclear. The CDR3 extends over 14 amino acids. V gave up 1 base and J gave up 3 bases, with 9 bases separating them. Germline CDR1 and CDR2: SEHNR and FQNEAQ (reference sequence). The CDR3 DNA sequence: TGTGCCAGCAGCTTAGAGGCGATCGAAGAGACCCAGTACTTC. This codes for CASSLEAIEETQYF.

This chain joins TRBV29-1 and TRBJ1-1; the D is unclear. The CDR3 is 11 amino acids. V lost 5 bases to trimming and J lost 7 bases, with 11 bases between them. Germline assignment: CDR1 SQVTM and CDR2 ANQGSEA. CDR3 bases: TGCAGCGTTATAACGACGGGTGAAGCTTTCTTT. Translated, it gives CSVITTGEAFF.